A single sample gave rise to the 2 T cell receptor beta chains below, sequenced in a study of blood T cell repertoires in COVID-19. Clones were read by immunoSEQ multiplex PCR, and TCRdb kept only the in-frame ones, dropping some. The sample includes 200,000 to 250,000 clones, 90% of them seen just once. The sample consisted of PBMCs or T cells enriched from blood (not recorded which). These receptors all stem from a man aged 25 to 40 who had been exposed to COVID-19.

This clone was recorded only once. The chain joins TRBV11-2 to TRBJ1-6; D ambiguous. V was cut by 0 bases and J by 7 bases, with 10 bases left in between. The CDR3 is 15 residues long. The germline V gene has CDR1 SGHAT and CDR2 FQNNGV. In DNA, the CDR3 is TGTGCCAGCAGCTTAGATCCGGGGAGAAATTCACCCCTCCACTTT. It codes for CASSLDPGRNSPLHF.

This chain links TRBV10-3 with TRBJ1-1, with D perhaps matching TRBD1 (6 bases). The CDR3 runs to 13 residues. Trimming removed 7 bases from V and 1 base from J, with 10 bases in between. Germline V lookup: CDR1 ENHRY, CDR2 SYGVKD. The CDR3 is CAIMGHTNTEAFF. DNA of the CDR3: TGTGCCATCATGGGACACACGAACACTGAAGCTTTCTTT.